This TCR beta chain originates from a study of OX40 agonist ivuxolimab in advanced cancers. About the research overall: Participants averaged approximately 60 years of age (range about 23 to 80) and were around 85% male.

Method: immunoSEQ multiplex PCR; TCRdb's copy keeps in-frame clones and lacks some. The sample holds 30,000 to 35,000 clones, around 84% seen once. The CDR3 runs 16 residues. V was trimmed by 0 bases and J by 7 bases, leaving 18 bases between them. Germline loops: CDR1 MNHEY, CDR2 SVGAGI. The V gene is TRBV6-5, the J gene TRBJ1-2; possible D gene TRBD1, 5 bases. This TCR was sampled from an adult with an advanced solid tumor such as melanoma, head and neck, liver or kidney cancer. Here the sequenced sample was CD4+ or CD8+ T cells sorted from blood, taken in a trial of the OX40 agonist ivuxolimab. The CDR3 loop is CASSYSTTGRGIGYTF. DNA of the CDR3: TGTGCCAGCAGTTACTCTACAACAGGACGAGGGATTGGCTACACCTTC.